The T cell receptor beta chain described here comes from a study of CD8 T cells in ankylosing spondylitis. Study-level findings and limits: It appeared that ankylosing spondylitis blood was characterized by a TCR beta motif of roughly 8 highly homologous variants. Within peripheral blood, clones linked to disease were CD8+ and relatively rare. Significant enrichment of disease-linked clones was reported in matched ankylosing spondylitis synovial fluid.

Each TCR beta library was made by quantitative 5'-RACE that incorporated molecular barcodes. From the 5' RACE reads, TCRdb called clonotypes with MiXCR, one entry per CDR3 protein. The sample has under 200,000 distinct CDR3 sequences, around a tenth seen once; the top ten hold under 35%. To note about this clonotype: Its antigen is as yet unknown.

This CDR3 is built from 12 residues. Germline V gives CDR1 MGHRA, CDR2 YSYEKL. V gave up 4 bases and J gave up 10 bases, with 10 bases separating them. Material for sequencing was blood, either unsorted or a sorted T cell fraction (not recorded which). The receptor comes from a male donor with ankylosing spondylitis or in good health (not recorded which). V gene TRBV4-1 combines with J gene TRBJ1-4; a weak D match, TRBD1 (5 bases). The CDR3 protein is CASSPIGGKLFF. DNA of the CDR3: TGCGCCAGCAGCCCCATTGGGGGAAAACTGTTTTTT.